This T cell receptor (beta chain) was captured by sequencing in a study of control samples from healthy donors and cancer patients. This clone came up once. Data came from immunoSEQ multiplex PCR; TCRdb stores just in-frame clones and leaves some out. The table lists approximately 66,000 clones, around 91% of them singletons. The germline CDR1 and CDR2 sequences are LNHNV and YYDKDF (reference sequence). Deletions cut 0 bases from V and 4 bases from J, with 4 bases between. The CDR3 runs to 13 residues. The sequenced sample consisted of PBMCs. V gene TRBV15 combines with J gene TRBJ1-3; D gene unclear. The source of this sequence is a man in his fifties or sixties with colorectal cancer. CDR3 bases: TGTGCCACCAGCAGAGATACCGGAAACACCATATATTTT. Translating gives CATSRDTGNTIYF.